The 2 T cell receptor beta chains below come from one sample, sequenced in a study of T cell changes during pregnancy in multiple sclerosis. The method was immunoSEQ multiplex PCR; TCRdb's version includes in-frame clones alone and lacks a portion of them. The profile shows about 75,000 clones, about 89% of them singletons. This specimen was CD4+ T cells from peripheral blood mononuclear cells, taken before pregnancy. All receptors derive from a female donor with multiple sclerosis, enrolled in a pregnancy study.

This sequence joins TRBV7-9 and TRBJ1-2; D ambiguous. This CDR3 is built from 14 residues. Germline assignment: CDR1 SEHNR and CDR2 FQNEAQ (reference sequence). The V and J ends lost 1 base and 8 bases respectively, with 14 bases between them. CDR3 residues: CASSLETPSRGYTF. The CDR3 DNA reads TGTGCCAGCAGCTTAGAGACACCGAGTCGGGGCTACACCTTC. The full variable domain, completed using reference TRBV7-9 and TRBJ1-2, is DTGVSQNPRHKITKRGQNVTFRCDPISEHNRLYWYRQTLGQGPEFLTYFQNEAQLEKSRLLSDRFSAERPKGSFSTLEIQRTEQGDSAMYLCASSLETPSRGYTFGSGTRLTVV.

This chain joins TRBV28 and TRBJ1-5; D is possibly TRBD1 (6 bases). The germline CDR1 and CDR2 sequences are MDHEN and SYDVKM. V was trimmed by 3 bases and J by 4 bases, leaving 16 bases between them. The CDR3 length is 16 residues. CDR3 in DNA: TGTGCCAGCAGTTTTTCTGCAGGGGAAATTAATCAGCCCCAGCATTTT. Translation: CASSFSAGEINQPQHF.